Described below is a single T cell receptor (beta chain) sequence and its context. Its antigen is undetermined. Method: immunoSEQ multiplex PCR; TCRdb's copy keeps in-frame clones and lacks some. The sample lists around 26,000 clones, approximately 95% occurring once. This CDR3 spans 16 amino acids. Germline V CDR1 and CDR2: SGHTA, FQGNSA. V lost 5 bases, J lost 0 bases, and 5 bases stayed unmatched. As to time point: newly diagnosed, previously untreated cHL patient sample. The data originate from a study of PD-1 blockade in classical Hodgkin lymphoma. Points from the study as a whole: Possibly reflecting disease activity or prior therapy, repertoire differences have causes that remain undefined.

The TCR sequence derives from a human donor with classical Hodgkin lymphoma. Input material: peripheral blood mononuclear cells (PBMCs). V usage is TRBV7-2 and J usage is TRBJ2-7; 12 bases fit TRBD2. DNA of the CDR3: TGTGCCAGCAGCCACGGGACTAGCGGGCCCTCCTACGAGCAGTACTTC. It encodes CASSHGTSGPSYEQYF.